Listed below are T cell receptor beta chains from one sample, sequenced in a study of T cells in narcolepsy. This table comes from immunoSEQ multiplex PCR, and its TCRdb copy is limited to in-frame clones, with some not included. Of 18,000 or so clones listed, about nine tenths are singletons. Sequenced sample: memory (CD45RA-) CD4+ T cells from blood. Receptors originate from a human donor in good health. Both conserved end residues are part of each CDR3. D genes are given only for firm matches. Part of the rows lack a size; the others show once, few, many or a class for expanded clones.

CDR3aa: CASSYAGDGYTF
CDR3nt: TGTGCCAGCAGTTACGCAGGGGACGGCTACACCTTC
d_gene: -
j_gene: TRBJ1-2
abundance: -
v_gene: TRBV6-6

CDR3aa: CASRGQGTTTDTQYF
CDR3nt: TGTGCCAGCAGGGGGCAGGGAACTACCACAGATACGCAGTATTTT
d_gene: -
j_gene: TRBJ2-3
abundance: -
v_gene: TRBV6-5

CDR3aa: CASGGQGLSYGYTF
CDR3nt: TGTGCCAGCGGGGGACAGGGGTTAAGCTATGGCTACACCTTC
d_gene: TRBD1
j_gene: TRBJ1-2
abundance: -
v_gene: TRBV7-9

CDR3aa: CASQQGLYQPQHF
CDR3nt: TGTGCCAGCCAACAGGGGTTGTATCAGCCCCAGCATTTT
d_gene: TRBD1
j_gene: TRBJ1-5
abundance: -
v_gene: TRBV2

CDR3aa: CASSSDGVYLYGYTF
CDR3nt: TGTGCCAGCAGCTCGGACGGAGTGTATCTCTATGGCTACACCTTC
d_gene: -
j_gene: TRBJ1-2
abundance: -
v_gene: TRBV7-2

CDR3aa: CARSRQKRATSYEQYF
CDR3nt: TGTGCCAGAAGCCGACAAAAGCGGGCGACCTCCTACGAGCAGTACTTC
d_gene: -
j_gene: TRBJ2-7
abundance: -
v_gene: TRBV5-3

CDR3aa: CASSLVTHRDGYTF
CDR3nt: TGCGCCAGCAGCTTGGTGACTCACAGGGATGGCTACACCTTC
d_gene: -
j_gene: TRBJ1-2
abundance: -
v_gene: TRBV5-1

CDR3aa: CASSGWRSYGYTF
CDR3nt: TGTGCCAGCAGTGGGTGGCGCAGCTATGGCTACACCTTC
d_gene: -
j_gene: TRBJ1-2
abundance: few
v_gene: TRBV2

CDR3aa: CASGLEANTEAFF
CDR3nt: TGTGCCAGCGGACTGGAGGCGAACACTGAAGCTTTCTTT
d_gene: -
j_gene: TRBJ1-1
abundance: -
v_gene: TRBV7-4

CDR3aa: CAWSHGENGGYTF
CDR3nt: TGTGCCTGGAGCCATGGGGAGAATGGTGGCTACACCTTC
d_gene: -
j_gene: TRBJ1-2
abundance: -
v_gene: TRBV30

CDR3aa: CASSLLGGYLYGYTF
CDR3nt: TGCGCCAGCAGCCTTCTCGGGGGTTATTTATATGGCTACACCTTC
d_gene: -
j_gene: TRBJ1-2
abundance: -
v_gene: TRBV4-1

CDR3aa: CASSSIRTGGDGYTF
CDR3nt: TGTGCCAGCAGCTCAATTCGCACCGGGGGCGATGGCTACACCTTC
d_gene: -
j_gene: TRBJ1-2
abundance: -
v_gene: TRBV14

CDR3aa: CATSRDRSGGFISSGANVLTF
CDR3nt: TGTGCCACCAGCAGAGATCGGTCCGGCGGTTTCATAAGCTCTGGGGCCAACGTCCTGACTTTC
d_gene: -
j_gene: TRBJ2-6
abundance: -
v_gene: TRBV15

CDR3aa: CASSLDRNTEAFF
CDR3nt: TGCGCCAGCAGCTTGGACAGGAACACTGAAGCTTTCTTT
d_gene: -
j_gene: TRBJ1-1
abundance: -
v_gene: TRBV5-1

CDR3aa: CASSFGTGRSYEQYF
CDR3nt: TGTGCCAGCAGCTTTGGGACAGGGCGCTCCTACGAGCAGTACTTC
d_gene: TRBD1
j_gene: TRBJ2-7
abundance: -
v_gene: TRBV7-6

CDR3aa: CASSGQGTQPQHF
CDR3nt: TGTGCCAGCAGCGGACAGGGTACTCAGCCCCAGCATTTT
d_gene: TRBD1
j_gene: TRBJ1-5
abundance: -
v_gene: TRBV6-9

CDR3aa: CASSNWGVNEQFF
CDR3nt: TGTGCCAGCTCAAACTGGGGGGTAAATGAGCAGTTCTTC
d_gene: -
j_gene: TRBJ2-1
abundance: -
v_gene: TRBV18

CDR3aa: CASTETQSGEQYF
CDR3nt: TGTGCCAGCACCGAAACTCAGAGTGGCGAGCAGTACTTC
d_gene: -
j_gene: TRBJ2-7
abundance: -
v_gene: TRBV7-9

CDR3aa: CASSLAGQRYGYTF
CDR3nt: TGTGCCAGCAGCTTAGCCGGACAGAGATATGGCTACACCTTC
d_gene: -
j_gene: TRBJ1-2
abundance: -
v_gene: TRBV7-9

CDR3aa: CASSLRAGVEGYEQYF
CDR3nt: TGTGCCAGCAGCTTACGAGCGGGGGTGGAGGGATACGAGCAGTACTTC
d_gene: TRBD2
j_gene: TRBJ2-7
abundance: -
v_gene: TRBV7-2

CDR3aa: CASSRDRLNTEAFF
CDR3nt: TGTGCCAGCAGTCGGGACAGATTGAACACTGAAGCTTTCTTT
d_gene: TRBD1
j_gene: TRBJ1-1
abundance: -
v_gene: TRBV6-5

CDR3aa: CASSPSGGYGYTF
CDR3nt: TGTGCCAGCAGCCCATCAGGGGGCTATGGCTACACCTTC
d_gene: TRBD1
j_gene: TRBJ1-2
abundance: once
v_gene: TRBV7-2